This is a list of T cell receptor beta chains from one sample in a study of OX40 agonist ivuxolimab in advanced cancers. Measured with immunoSEQ multiplex PCR; TCRdb has only the in-frame clones, and not every one. The top ten clones hold 0.65% to 0.85% of a sample with about 16,000 clones, around 83% of them seen once. Source: CD4+ or CD8+ T cells sorted from blood, taken in a trial of the OX40 agonist ivuxolimab. Source of these receptors: an adult with an advanced solid tumor such as melanoma, head and neck, liver or kidney cancer. CDR3s leave out the opening cysteine and the closing phenylalanine or tryptophan.

CDR3aa	v_gene	j_gene	len
ATLLETGLNEKLF	TRBV28	TRBJ1-4	13
ASSLDRGNSPLH	TRBV5-1	TRBJ1-6	12
ASSLHLLEGLAEETQY	TRBV11-2	TRBJ2-5	16
ASSRMLGGGEKLF	TRBV4-1	TRBJ1-4	13
ASSIVLGYTGELF	TRBV19	TRBJ2-2	13
ASGTGYPNSPLH	TRBV19	TRBJ1-6	12
ASSPRVDYGYT	TRBV18	TRBJ1-2	11
ASSPGDRAQY	TRBV5-1	TRBJ2-3	10
ASSLGASSLDYT	TRBV5-1	TRBJ1-2	12
ASSLLPVGGQPQH	TRBV6-1	TRBJ1-5	13
ASSLEIRGGGAF	TRBV5-1	TRBJ1-1	12
ASSLTYQVEKLF	TRBV6-5	TRBJ1-4	12
ASSLGQKNTEAF	TRBV11-3	TRBJ1-1	12
ASKGYNEQF	TRBV7-2	TRBJ2-1	9
ASSLFNRWTSGGNNEQF	TRBV5-4	TRBJ2-1	17
ATYGTGNYEQY	TRBV10-3	TRBJ2-7	11
ASSPPREADSKNIQY	TRBV18	TRBJ2-4	15
ASSRGGTDTQY	TRBV9	TRBJ2-3	11
ASSSRTDSNQPQH	TRBV7-9	TRBJ1-5	13
ASSVVASGSGEQY	TRBV9	TRBJ2-7	13
ASSPGVRSPDTQY	TRBV5-4	TRBJ2-3	13
ASSLPLGGPSYEQY	TRBV28	TRBJ2-7	14
ASSTAGPGAETQY	TRBV18	TRBJ2-5	13
SASQGGGGTNGQY	TRBV29-1	TRBJ2-7	13
ASSVEEGWRNEQF	TRBV9	TRBJ2-1	13
ASRDPRDYEQY	TRBV6-1	TRBJ2-7	11
ASSEGGQYYGYT	TRBV6-5	TRBJ1-2	12
ASSTPGTTKYDTQY	TRBV5-4	TRBJ2-3	14
ASSVIAGGNYNEQF	TRBV19	TRBJ2-1	14
ASSGTGRHMNTEAF	TRBV5-1	TRBJ1-1	14
ASSVRPGQGRVHKETQY	TRBV6-1	TRBJ2-5	17
ASSEIGGTYNEQF	TRBV10-2	TRBJ2-1	13
ASSPEWQGIDGYT	TRBV18	TRBJ1-2	13
ASSWTGLSNNSPLH	TRBV5-1	TRBJ1-6	14
ASSFAGSQPQH	TRBV27	TRBJ1-5	11
ASSTGATNEKLF	TRBV9	TRBJ1-4	12
ASSWPGAEGYT	TRBV7-2	TRBJ1-2	11
ASSPPQVSGANVLT	TRBV18	TRBJ2-6	14
ASSQEPQGATGNTIY	TRBV4-2	TRBJ1-3	15
ASSWFREEQY	TRBV7-2	TRBJ2-7	10
ASSDRVGSPLH	TRBV6-1	TRBJ1-6	11
ASRDPGGSEKLF	TRBV25-1	TRBJ1-4	12
ASSPDRGVPQH	TRBV7-8	TRBJ1-5	11
ASSWTLQETQY	TRBV27	TRBJ2-5	11
ASSQGGFSGNTIY	TRBV19	TRBJ1-3	13
ASSQSSQGTTTF	TRBV14	TRBJ1-1	12